This TCR beta chain was captured by sequencing in a study of T cell clonality in common variable immunodeficiency. The V gene lost 2 bases and the J gene lost 0 bases, with 5 bases spanning the gap. The CDR3 loop spans 14 amino acids. Germline V lookup: CDR1 KGHSH, CDR2 LQKENI. This clone was seen more than once but under ten times. What it recognizes is unknown. The CDR3 goes on 3 residues after the read ends, and that part is filled in from the germline J gene. Study outcomes and limitations: CVID patient heterogeneity limited repertoire-clinical complication correlations. Compared with healthy controls, CVID subjects showed increased TCRbeta clonality, mostly in about a third. Fewer TCRbeta clones were shared among CVID subjects than controls.

Control and CVID samples contributed equal amounts of genomic DNA. Repertoires were generated with immunoSEQ multiplex PCR, while TCRdb's copy carries only in-frame clones and drops some. The profile covers about 50,000 clones, none occurring a single time. Specimen: peripheral blood mononuclear cells. The V and J genes are TRBV18 and TRBJ1-5, with D uncertain. This TCR derives from a person between 18 and 75 years old in good health. CDR3 residues: CASSPALSNQPQHF. Partial CDR3 DNA: TGTGCCAGCTCACCAGCGCTTAGCAATCAGCCC.